These T cell receptor beta chains were read from a single sample in a study of immune heterogeneity within non-small cell lung tumors. TCRdb re-derived calls from the multiplex PCR reads in MiXCR, one entry per CDR3 protein. Among 9,500 to 11,000 distinct CDR3 sequences listed, approximately 21% were seen once. Material for sequencing was lung tumor tissue. The receptors derive from a man in his sixties with non-small cell lung cancer. The CDR3 runs from the conserved cysteine through the conserved F or W. The D gene is left open where the match is weak. Rows give clone size only sometimes, using once, few, many, or a class for an expanded clone.

abundance	d_gene	v_gene	j_gene	CDR3aa	CDR3nt
few	NA	TRBV7-7	TRBJ1-1	CASSRTEVTEAFF	TGTGCTAGCAGCCGCACAGAGGTTACTGAAGCTTTCTTT
medium-sized	NA	TRBV20-1	TRBJ2-2	CSAQGGGTGELFF	TGCAGTGCTCAGGGAGGGGGAACCGGGGAGCTGTTTTTT
medium-sized	TRBD1	TRBV5-8	TRBJ2-1	CASSPGTGYGEQFF	TGTGCCAGCAGCCCCGGGACAGGGTACGGTGAGCAGTTCTTC
medium-sized	NA	TRBV6-2/TRBV6-3	TRBJ2-7	CASSPGLEQYF	TGTGCCAGCAGCCCCGGGCTCGAGCAGTACTTC
few	TRBD2	TRBV25-1	TRBJ2-3	CASSDYKSGATDTQYF	TGTGCCAGCAGTGACTACAAAAGCGGGGCCACAGATACGCAGTATTTT
few	NA	TRBV3-1	TRBJ1-3	CASSLRHQGSSGNTIYF	TGTGCCAGCAGCCTTCGTCACCAGGGATCCTCTGGAAACACCATATATTTT
NA	TRBD2	TRBV19	TRBJ2-2	CANTRRGGTSGTGELFF	TGTGCCAACACCCGGAGGGGTGGGACTAGCGGGACCGGGGAGCTGTTTTTT
few	NA	TRBV12-5	TRBJ1-4	CASGSVLLREVNEKLFF	TGTGCTAGTGGTTCGGTTCTCTTAAGAGAAGTTAATGAAAAACTGTTTTTT
many	NA	TRBV20-1	TRBJ1-1	CSAPMESNTEAFF	TGCAGTGCCCCCATGGAGTCGAACACTGAAGCTTTCTTT
NA	TRBD2	TRBV20-1	TRBJ2-1	CSAPGTSGTHAYNEQFF	TGCAGTGCTCCAGGGACTAGCGGGACACACGCCTACAATGAGCAGTTCTTC
many	NA	TRBV15	TRBJ2-5	CATSRGGDGQTQYF	TGTGCCACCAGCAGAGGGGGCGATGGGCAGACCCAGTACTTC
few	NA	TRBV5-1	TRBJ2-3	CASSLVGLGTDTQYF	TGCGCCAGCAGCTTAGTGGGGTTGGGCACAGATACGCAGTATTTT
NA	TRBD2	TRBV10-1	TRBJ2-3	CASLRTSGGDTQYF	TGCGCCAGTCTTAGGACTAGCGGGGGGGATACGCAGTATTTT
medium-sized	TRBD1	TRBV20-1	TRBJ1-2	CSARAGTEPHTF	TGCAGTGCTAGAGCCGGGACAGAGCCCCACACCTTC
medium-sized	NA	TRBV24-1	TRBJ2-7	CANQAGEEAYEQYF	TGTGCCAACCAAGCAGGGGAGGAGGCGTACGAGCAGTACTTC
few	NA	TRBV11-3	TRBJ2-2	CASSPGTWNTGELFF	TGTGCCAGCAGCCCCGGGACATGGAACACCGGGGAGCTGTTTTTT
few	NA	TRBV6-1	TRBJ2-7	CASTTSYEQYF	TGTGCCAGCACCACCTCCTACGAGCAGTACTTC
NA	NA	TRBV3-1	TRBJ2-1	CASSQVGLTAGNEQFF	TGTGCCAGCAGCCAAGTAGGACTAACCGCCGGCAATGAGCAGTTCTTC
NA	TRBD1	TRBV6-2/TRBV6-3	TRBJ1-5	CASSTGGMEHF	TGTGCCAGCAGTACAGGGGGCATGGAGCATTTT
few	NA	TRBV18	TRBJ1-1	CASSAMAGLEAFF	TGTGCCAGCTCCGCGATGGCGGGGCTCGAAGCTTTCTTT
medium-sized	TRBD2	TRBV6-5	TRBJ2-1	CASSYLTTSGSGEQFF	TGTGCCAGCAGTTACTTGACGACTAGCGGGAGTGGTGAGCAGTTCTTC
many	NA	TRBV18	TRBJ2-1	CASSPPWGGPGHEQFF	TGTGCCAGCTCACCACCCTGGGGGGGCCCCGGCCATGAGCAGTTCTTC
NA	NA	TRBV5-1	TRBJ1-4	CASSVGTGGEKLFF	TGCGCCAGCAGCGTGGGGACTGGAGGTGAAAAACTGTTTTTT
medium-sized	NA	TRBV7-2	TRBJ1-2	CASSHRFFGYTF	TGTGCCAGCAGCCACCGGTTTTTTGGCTACACCTTC
medium-sized	NA	TRBV30	TRBJ1-2	CACRREANYGYTF	TGTGCCTGCCGCAGGGAAGCTAACTATGGCTACACCTTC
NA	NA	TRBV5-1	TRBJ2-7	CASSHRLTTYEQYF	TGCGCCAGCAGTCATCGTCTAACCACGTACGAGCAGTACTTC
NA	NA	TRBV10-3	TRBJ1-1	CAISDMNTEAFF	TGTGCCATCAGTGACATGAACACTGAAGCTTTCTTT
NA	TRBD2	TRBV20-1	TRBJ2-1	CSASKGTRGTEQFF	TGCAGTGCTAGTAAAGGGACTAGGGGCACTGAGCAGTTCTTC
medium-sized	NA	TRBV14	TRBJ2-1	CASSQVASEQFF	TGTGCCAGCAGCCAAGTAGCTAGTGAGCAGTTCTTC
many	TRBD1	TRBV19	TRBJ2-3	CASSFIGTVSTDTQYF	TGTGCCAGTAGTTTCATCGGGACAGTTAGCACAGATACGCAGTATTTT
few	NA	TRBV19	TRBJ1-5	CASTDEGSNQPQHF	TGTGCCAGTACTGACGAGGGTAGCAATCAGCCCCAGCATTTT
few	NA	TRBV4-1	TRBJ1-2	CASSQESNYGYTF	TGCGCCAGCAGCCAAGAGTCTAACTATGGCTACACCTTC
NA	NA	TRBV6-2/TRBV6-3	TRBJ1-1	CASTSSRVINTEAFF	TGTGCCAGCACCTCGTCCAGGGTGATTAACACTGAAGCTTTCTTT
NA	NA	TRBV29-1	TRBJ2-7	CSVVVGNSYEQYF	TGCAGCGTTGTGGTCGGGAACAGCTACGAGCAGTACTTC
few	NA	TRBV5-1	TRBJ1-1	CASSFQNTEAFF	TGCGCCAGCAGCTTCCAGAACACTGAAGCTTTCTTT
NA	NA	TRBV29-1	TRBJ2-3	CSVGGTDTQYF	TGCAGCGTTGGTGGGACAGATACGCAGTATTTT
few	TRBD1	TRBV6-1	TRBJ2-7	CASSSQGAPYEQYF	TGTGCCAGCAGTTCGCAGGGGGCACCCTACGAGCAGTACTTC
NA	NA	TRBV19	TRBJ1-2	CASKTPGPLSYGYTF	TGTGCCAGTAAAACCCCAGGGCCCCTATCCTATGGCTACACCTTC
NA	NA	TRBV6-6	TRBJ2-3	CASSYSSSTDTQYF	TGTGCCAGCAGTTACTCCAGTAGCACAGATACGCAGTATTTT
medium-sized	TRBD2	TRBV20-1	TRBJ2-1	CSAQGRYLGLAGYNEQFF	TGCAGTGCCCAGGGGAGGTATCTGGGGCTAGCGGGCTACAATGAGCAGTTCTTC